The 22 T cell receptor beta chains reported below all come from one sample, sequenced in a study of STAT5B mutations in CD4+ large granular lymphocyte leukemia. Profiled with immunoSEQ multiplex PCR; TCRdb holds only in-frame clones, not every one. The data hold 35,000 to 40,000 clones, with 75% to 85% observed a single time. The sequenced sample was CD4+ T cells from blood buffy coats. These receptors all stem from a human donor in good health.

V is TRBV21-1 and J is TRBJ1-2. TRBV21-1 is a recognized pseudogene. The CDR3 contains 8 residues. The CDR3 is CALGGYTF. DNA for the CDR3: TGTGCCCTCGGTGGCTACACCTTC.

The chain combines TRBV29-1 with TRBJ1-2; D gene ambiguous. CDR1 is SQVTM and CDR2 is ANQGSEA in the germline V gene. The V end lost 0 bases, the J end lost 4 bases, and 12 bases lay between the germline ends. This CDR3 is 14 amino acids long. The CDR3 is CSVEESSTLYGYTF. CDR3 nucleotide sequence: TGCAGCGTTGAAGAATCTTCGACACTCTATGGCTACACCTTC. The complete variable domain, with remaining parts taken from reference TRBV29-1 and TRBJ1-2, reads SAVISQKPSRDICQRGTSLTIQCQVDSQVTMMFWYRQQPGQSLTLIATANQGSEATYESGFVIDKFPISRPNLTFSTLTVSNMSPEDSSIYLCSVEESSTLYGYTFGSGTRLTVV.

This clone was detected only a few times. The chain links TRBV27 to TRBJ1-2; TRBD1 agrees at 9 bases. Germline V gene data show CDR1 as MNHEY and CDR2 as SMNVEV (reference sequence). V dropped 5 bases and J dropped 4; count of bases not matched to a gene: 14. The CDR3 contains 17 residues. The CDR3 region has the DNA TGTGCCAGCAGTCTACACGGGGGACAGGGCTTAATCTATGGCTACACCTTC. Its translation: CASSLHGGQGLIYGYTF.

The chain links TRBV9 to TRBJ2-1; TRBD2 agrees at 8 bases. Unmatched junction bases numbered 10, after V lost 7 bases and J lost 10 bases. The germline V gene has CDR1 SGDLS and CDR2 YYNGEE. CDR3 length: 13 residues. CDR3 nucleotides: TGTGCCAGCCGGGGGGGAGGGCCGGGGGAGCAGTTCTTC. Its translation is CASRGGGPGEQFF. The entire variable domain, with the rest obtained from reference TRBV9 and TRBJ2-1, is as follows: DSGVTQTPKHLITATGQRVTLRCSPRSGDLSVYWYQQSLDQGLQFLIQYYNGEERAKGNILERFSAQQFPDLHSELNLSSLELGDSALYFCASRGGGPGEQFFGPGTRLTVL.

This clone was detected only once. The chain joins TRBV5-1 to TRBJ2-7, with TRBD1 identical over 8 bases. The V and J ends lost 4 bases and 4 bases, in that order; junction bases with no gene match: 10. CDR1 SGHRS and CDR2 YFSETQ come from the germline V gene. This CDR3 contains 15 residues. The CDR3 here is CASSLLQGAEYEQYF. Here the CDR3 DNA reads TGCGCCAGCAGCCTCCTCCAGGGGGCAGAGTACGAGCAGTACTTC.

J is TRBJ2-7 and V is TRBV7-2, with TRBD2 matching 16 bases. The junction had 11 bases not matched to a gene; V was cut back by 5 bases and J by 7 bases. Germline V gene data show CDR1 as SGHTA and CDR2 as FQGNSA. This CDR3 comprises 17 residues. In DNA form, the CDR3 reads TGTGCCAGCAGCGGATCCGGGACTAGCGGGAGGGCAAATGAGCAGTACTTC. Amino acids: CASSGSGTSGRANEQYF. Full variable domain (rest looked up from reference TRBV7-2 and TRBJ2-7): GAGVSQSPSNKVTEKGKDVELRCDPISGHTALYWYRQSLGQGLEFLIYFQGNSAPDKSGLPSDRFSAERTGGSVSTLTIQRTQQEDSAVYLCASSGSGTSGRANEQYFGPGTRLTVT.

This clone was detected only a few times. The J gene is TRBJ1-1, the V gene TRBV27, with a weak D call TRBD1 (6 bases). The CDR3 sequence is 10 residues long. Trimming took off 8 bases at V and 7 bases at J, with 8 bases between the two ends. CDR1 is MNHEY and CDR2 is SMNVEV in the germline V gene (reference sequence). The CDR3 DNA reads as TGTGCCAGCGGCAGGGGTGAAGCTTTCTTT. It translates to CASGRGEAFF.

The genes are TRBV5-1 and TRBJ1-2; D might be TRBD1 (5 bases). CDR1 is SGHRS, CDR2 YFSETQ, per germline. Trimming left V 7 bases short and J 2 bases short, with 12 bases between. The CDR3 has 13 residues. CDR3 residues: CASSRVTNYGYTF. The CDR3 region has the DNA TGCGCCAGCTCCAGGGTAACAAACTATGGCTACACCTTC.

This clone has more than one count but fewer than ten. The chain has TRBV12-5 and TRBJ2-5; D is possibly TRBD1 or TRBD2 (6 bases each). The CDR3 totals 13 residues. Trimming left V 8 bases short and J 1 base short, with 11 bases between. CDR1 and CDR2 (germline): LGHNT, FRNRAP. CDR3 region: CASRGQTQETQYF. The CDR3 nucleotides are TGTGCTAGTCGGGGGCAGACCCAAGAGACCCAGTACTTC.

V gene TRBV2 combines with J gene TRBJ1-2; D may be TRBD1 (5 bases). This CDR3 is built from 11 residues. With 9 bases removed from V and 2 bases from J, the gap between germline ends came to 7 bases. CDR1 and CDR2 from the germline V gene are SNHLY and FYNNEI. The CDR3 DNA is TGTGCCAGGGGGGGGAACTATGGCTACACCTTC. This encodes CARGGNYGYTF.

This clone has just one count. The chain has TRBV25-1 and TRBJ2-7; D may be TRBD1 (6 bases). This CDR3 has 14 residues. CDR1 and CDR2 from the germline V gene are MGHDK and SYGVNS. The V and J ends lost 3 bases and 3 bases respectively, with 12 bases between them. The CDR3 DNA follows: TGTGCCAGCAGTGACCCTCGGGACAACTACGAGCAGTACTTC. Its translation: CASSDPRDNYEQYF.

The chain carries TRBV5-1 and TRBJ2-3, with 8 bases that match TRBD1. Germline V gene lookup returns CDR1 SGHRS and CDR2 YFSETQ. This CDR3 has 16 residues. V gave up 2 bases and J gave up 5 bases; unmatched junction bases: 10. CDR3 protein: CASSLTFGDRRDTQYF. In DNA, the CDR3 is TGCGCCAGCAGCTTAACTTTCGGGGACAGGCGAGATACGCAGTATTTT.

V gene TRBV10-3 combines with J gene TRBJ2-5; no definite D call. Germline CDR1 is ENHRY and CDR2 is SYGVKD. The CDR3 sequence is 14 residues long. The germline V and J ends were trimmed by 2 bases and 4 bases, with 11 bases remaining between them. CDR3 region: CAISERQDTETQYF. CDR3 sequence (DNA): TGTGCCATCAGTGAGCGGCAGGATACAGAGACCCAGTACTTC.

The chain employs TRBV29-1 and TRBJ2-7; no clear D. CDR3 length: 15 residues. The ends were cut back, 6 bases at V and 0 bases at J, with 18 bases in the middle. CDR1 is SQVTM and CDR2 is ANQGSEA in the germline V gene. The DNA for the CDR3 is TGCAGCGTGTTGAAGTTGGGTACCGTCTCCTACGAGCAGTACTTC. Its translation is CSVLKLGTVSYEQYF.

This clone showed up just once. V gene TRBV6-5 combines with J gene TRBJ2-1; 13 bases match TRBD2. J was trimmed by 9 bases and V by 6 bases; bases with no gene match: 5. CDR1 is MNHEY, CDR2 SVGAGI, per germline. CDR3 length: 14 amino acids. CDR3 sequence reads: CASRKGLAGSEQFF. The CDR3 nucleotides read TGTGCCAGCAGAAAGGGACTAGCGGGGAGTGAGCAGTTCTTC.

The CDR3 protein is CASSSDRGNTEAFF. CDR3 coding DNA: TGCGCCAGCAGCTCCGACAGGGGTAACACTGAAGCTTTCTTT. The chain carries TRBV5-1 and TRBJ1-1, with TRBD1 matching over 8 bases. J lost 2 bases, V lost 3 bases, and 3 bases had no gene match. The CDR3 spans 14 residues. Germline values: CDR1 SGHRS, CDR2 YFSETQ.

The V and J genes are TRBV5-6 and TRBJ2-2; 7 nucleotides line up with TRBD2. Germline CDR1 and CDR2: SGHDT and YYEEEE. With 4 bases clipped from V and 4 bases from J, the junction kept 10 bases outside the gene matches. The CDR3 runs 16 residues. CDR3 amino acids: CASSPQLAPGTGELFF. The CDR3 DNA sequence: TGTGCCAGCAGCCCCCAACTAGCGCCGGGCACCGGGGAGCTGTTTTTT. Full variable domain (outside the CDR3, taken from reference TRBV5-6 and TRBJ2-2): DAGVTQSPTHLIKTRGQQVTLRCSPKSGHDTVSWYQQALGQGPQFIFQYYEEEERQRGNFPDRFSGHQFPNYSSELNVNALLLGDSALYLCASSPQLAPGTGELFFGEGSRLTVL.

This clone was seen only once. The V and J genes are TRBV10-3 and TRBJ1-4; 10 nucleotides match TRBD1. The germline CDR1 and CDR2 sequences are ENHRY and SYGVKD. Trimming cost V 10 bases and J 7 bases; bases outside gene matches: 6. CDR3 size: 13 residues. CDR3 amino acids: CATGTGEGEKLFF. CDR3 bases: TGTGCCACGGGGACAGGGGAAGGTGAAAAACTGTTTTTT.

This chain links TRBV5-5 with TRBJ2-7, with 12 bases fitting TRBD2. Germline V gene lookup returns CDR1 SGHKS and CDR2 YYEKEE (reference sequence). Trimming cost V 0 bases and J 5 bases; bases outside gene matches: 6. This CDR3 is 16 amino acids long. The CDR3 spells CASSLGGLAGGNEQYF. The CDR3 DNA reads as TGTGCCAGCAGCTTGGGGGGCCTAGCGGGAGGGAACGAGCAGTACTTC.

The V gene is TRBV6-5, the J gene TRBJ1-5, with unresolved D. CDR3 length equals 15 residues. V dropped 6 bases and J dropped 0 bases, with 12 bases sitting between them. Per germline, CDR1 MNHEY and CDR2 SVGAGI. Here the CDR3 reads CASSLRGHSNQPQHF. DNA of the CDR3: TGTGCCAGCAGCCTCCGTGGCCATAGCAATCAGCCCCAGCATTTT.

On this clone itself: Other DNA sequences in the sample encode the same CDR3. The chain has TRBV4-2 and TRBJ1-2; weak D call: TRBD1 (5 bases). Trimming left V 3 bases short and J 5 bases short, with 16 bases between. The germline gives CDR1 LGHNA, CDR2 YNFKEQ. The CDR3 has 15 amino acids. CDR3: CASSQLTGEGYGYTF. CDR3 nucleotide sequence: TGTGCCAGCAGCCAGCTCACAGGTGAGGGGTATGGCTACACCTTC.

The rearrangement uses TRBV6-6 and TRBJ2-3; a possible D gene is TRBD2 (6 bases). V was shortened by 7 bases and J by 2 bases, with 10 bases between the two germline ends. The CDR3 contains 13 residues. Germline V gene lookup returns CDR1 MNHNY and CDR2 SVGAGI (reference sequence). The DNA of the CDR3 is TGTGCCAGCAATAGGCGGGACACAGATACGCAGTATTTT. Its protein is CASNRRDTDTQYF.